This T cell receptor beta chain was recovered during a study of blood T cells in healthy people across ages. In terms of origin and age, donors were healthy Caucasian individuals from Russia aged about 6 to 90. A sample-barcoded 5' primer and a J-beta primer mix were used in a second PCR of roughly 7 to 12 cycles. One entry per CDR3 protein results from TCRdb running MiXCR on the 5' RACE reads. The sample contains about 940,000 distinct CDR3 sequences, under 50% of which appear only once. Germline V gives CDR1 MNHNS, CDR2 SASEGT. The V and J ends lost 6 bases and 0 bases respectively, with 15 bases between them. The CDR3 runs 15 residues.

V and J are TRBV6-1 and TRBJ2-7; either TRBD1 or TRBD2 may supply D (5 bases each). The source material was blood. The sequence was obtained from a man aged 25-40 years in good health. CDR3 nucleotide sequence: TGTGCCAGCAGACTCGACAGTGCGGGCTCCTACGAGCAGTACTTC. This gives the protein CASRLDSAGSYEQYF.